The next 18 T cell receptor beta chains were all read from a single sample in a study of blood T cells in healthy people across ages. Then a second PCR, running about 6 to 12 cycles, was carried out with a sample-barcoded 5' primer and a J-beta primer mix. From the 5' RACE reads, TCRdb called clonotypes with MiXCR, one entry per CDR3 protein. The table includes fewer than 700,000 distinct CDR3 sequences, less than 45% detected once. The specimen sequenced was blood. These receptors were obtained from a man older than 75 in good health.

The CDR3 protein is CASVGTSRTNEQFF. The CDR3 nucleotides read TGTGCCAGCGTGGGGACTAGTCGGACGAATGAGCAGTTCTTC. V gene TRBV6-2 or TRBV6-3 combines with J gene TRBJ2-1; 8 bases fit TRBD2. The CDR3 sequence is 14 residues long. Unmatched junction bases numbered 10, after V lost 8 bases and J lost 7 bases. CDR1 is MNHEY, CDR2 SVGEGT, per germline.

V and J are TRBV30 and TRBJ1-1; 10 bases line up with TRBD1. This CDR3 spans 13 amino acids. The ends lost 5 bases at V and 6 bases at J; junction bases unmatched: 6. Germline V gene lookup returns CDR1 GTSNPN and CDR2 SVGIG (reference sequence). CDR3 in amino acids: CAWAKDRGSEAFF. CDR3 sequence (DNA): TGTGCCTGGGCGAAGGACAGGGGGTCTGAAGCTTTCTTT.

As DNA, the CDR3 is TGTGCCAGCAGTATGACGGACGCTGATCCTTACAATGAGCAGTACTTC. This gives the protein CASSMTDADPYNEQYF. The chain uses TRBV2 and TRBJ2-5; no clear D. Trimming removed 5 bases at V and 11 bases at J, with 27 bases between. The CDR3 is made up of 16 amino acids. Germline assignment: CDR1 SNHLY and CDR2 FYNNEI.

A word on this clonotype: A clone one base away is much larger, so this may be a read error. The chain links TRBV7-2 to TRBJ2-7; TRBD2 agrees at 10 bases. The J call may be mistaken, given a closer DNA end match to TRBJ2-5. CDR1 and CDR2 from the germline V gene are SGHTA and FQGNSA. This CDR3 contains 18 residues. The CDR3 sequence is CASSLNPTLTSGNRTQYF. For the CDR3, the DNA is TGTGCCAGCAGCTTAAACCCTACGCTTACTAGCGGGAATCGGACCCAGTACTTC.

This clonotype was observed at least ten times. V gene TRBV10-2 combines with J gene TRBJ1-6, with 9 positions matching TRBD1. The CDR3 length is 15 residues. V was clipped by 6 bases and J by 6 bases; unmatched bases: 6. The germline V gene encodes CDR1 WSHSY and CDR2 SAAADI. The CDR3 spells CASRSSGQGNSPLHF. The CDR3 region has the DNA TGCGCCAGCAGGTCCTCGGGACAGGGTAATTCACCCCTCCACTTT.

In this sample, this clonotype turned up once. The CDR3 coding sequence is TGTGCCAGCGTTTCCGGAAACCCCTACGAGCAGTACTTC. This encodes CASVSGNPYEQYF. This chain connects TRBV28 to TRBJ2-5; D ambiguous. The J call may be incorrect, as the DNA end agrees better with TRBJ2-7. This CDR3 comprises 13 residues. Germline loops: CDR1 MDHEN, CDR2 SYDVKM.

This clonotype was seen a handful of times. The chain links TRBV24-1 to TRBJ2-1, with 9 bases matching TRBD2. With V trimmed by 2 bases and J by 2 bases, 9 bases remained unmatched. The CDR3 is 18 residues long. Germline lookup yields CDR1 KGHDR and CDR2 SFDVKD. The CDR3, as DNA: TGTGCCACCAGTGATTCAATCCTTAGCGGGAGAACCTACAATGAGCAGTTCTTC. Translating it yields CATSDSILSGRTYNEQFF.

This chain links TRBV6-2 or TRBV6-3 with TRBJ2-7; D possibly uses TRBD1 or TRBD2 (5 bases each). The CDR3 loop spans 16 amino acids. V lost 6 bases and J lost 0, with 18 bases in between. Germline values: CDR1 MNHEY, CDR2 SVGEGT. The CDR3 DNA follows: TGTGCCAGCAGGGCAGCCGGGACCCGTAACTCCTACGAGCAGTACTTC. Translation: CASRAAGTRNSYEQYF.

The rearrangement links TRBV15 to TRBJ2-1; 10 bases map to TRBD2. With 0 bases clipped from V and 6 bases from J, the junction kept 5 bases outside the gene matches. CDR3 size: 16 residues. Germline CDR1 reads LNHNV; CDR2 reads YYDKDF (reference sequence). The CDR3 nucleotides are TGTGCCACCAGCAGAGATTGGGGACTAGCGAGCAATGAGCAGTTCTTC. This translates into CATSRDWGLASNEQFF. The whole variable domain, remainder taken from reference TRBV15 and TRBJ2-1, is DAMVIQNPRYQVTQFGKPVTLSCSQTLNHNVMYWYQQKSSQAPKLLFHYYDKDFNNEADTPDNFQSRRPNTSFCFLDIRSPGLGDTAMYLCATSRDWGLASNEQFFGPGTRLTVL.

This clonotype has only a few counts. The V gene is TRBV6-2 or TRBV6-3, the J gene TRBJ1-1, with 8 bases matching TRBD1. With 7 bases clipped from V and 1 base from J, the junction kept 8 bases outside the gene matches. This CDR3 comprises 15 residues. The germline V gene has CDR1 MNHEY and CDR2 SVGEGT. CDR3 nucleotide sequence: TGTGCCAGCACACCTAGGGACAGGACGAACACTGAAGCTTTCTTT. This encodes CASTPRDRTNTEAFF.

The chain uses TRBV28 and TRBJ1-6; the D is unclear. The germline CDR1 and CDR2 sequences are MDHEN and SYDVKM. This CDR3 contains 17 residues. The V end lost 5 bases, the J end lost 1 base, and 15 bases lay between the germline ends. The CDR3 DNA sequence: TGTGCCAGCAGTCCACTTATCACACAATCCTATAATTCACCCCTCCACTTT. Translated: CASSPLITQSYNSPLHF. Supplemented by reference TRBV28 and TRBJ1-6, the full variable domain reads DVKVTQSSRYLVKRTGEKVFLECVQDMDHENMFWYRQDPGLGLRLIYFSYDVKMKEKGDIPEGYSVSREKKERFSLILESASTNQTSMYLCASSPLITQSYNSPLHFGNGTRLTVT.

DNA for the CDR3: TGTGCCAGCAGCCAAGAGGGGAGGGAGCAGTTCTTC. Its translation: CASSQEGREQFF. This chain uses TRBV3-1 with TRBJ2-1; D might be TRBD2 (6 bases). V lost 0 bases to trimming and J lost 10 bases, with 7 bases between them. CDR3 size: 12 residues. Germline-derived CDR1 and CDR2 are LGHDT and YNNKEL (reference sequence).

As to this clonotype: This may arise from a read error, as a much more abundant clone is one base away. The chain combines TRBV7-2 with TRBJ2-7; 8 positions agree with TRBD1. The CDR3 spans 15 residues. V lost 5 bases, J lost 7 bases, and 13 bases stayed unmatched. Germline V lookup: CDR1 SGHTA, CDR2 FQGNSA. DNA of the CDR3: TGTGCCAGCAGCGGAACCAGGGGGCGTCTGGGAGAGCAGTACTTC. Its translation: CASSGTRGRLGEQYF.

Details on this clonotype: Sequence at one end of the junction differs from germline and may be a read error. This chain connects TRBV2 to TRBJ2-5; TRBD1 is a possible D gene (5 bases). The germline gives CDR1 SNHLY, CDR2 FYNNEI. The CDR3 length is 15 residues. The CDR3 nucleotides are TGTACCAGCAGTGACGGTGGACACCGATCGGAGACCCAGTACTTC. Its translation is CTSSDGGHRSETQYF.

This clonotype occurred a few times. The CDR3 nucleotides are TGTGCCAGCAGCTTGGGCTACAGGGGCACTGAAGCTTTCTTT. Residues: CASSLGYRGTEAFF. The V call is TRBV5-6, the J call TRBJ1-1, with 7 bases that match TRBD1. V dropped 0 bases and J dropped 4; count of bases not matched to a gene: 3. Per germline, CDR1 SGHDT and CDR2 YYEEEE. The CDR3 consists of 14 residues.

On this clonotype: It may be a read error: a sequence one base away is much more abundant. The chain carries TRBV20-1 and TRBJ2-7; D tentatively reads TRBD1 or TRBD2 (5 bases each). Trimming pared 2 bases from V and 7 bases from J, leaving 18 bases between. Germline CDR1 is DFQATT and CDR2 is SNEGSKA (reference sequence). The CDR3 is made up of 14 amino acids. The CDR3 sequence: CSARRGPVRNEQYF. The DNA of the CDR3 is TGCAGTGCTAGACGGGGCCCCGTACGCAATGAGCAGTACTTC.

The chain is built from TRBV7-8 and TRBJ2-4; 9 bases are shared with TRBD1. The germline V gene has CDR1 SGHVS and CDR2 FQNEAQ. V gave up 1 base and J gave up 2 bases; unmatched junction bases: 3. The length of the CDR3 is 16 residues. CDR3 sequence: CASSLGTGESKNIQYF. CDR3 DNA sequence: TGTGCCAGCAGCTTAGGGACAGGGGAATCCAAAAACATTCAGTACTTC.

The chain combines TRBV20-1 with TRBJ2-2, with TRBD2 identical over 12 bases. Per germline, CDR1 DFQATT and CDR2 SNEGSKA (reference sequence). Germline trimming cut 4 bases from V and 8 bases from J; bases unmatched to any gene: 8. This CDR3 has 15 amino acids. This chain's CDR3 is CSATTSGRKQGELFF. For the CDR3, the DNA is TGCAGTGCTACAACTAGCGGGAGGAAGCAAGGGGAGCTGTTTTTT.